This is a list of T cell receptor beta chains from one sample in a study of cytomegalovirus exposure and HLA in healthy donors. TCRdb keeps only in-frame clones here, not all; method: immunoSEQ multiplex PCR. Here the sample spans 300,000 to 350,000 clones, roughly 90% being singletons. Sequencing input: PBMCs. All receptors derive from a man aged 25 to 40 in good health and CMV-seronegative. CDR3s include the opening cysteine and the closing phenylalanine or tryptophan. A D gene is named only where the DNA matches it firmly. The listing skips clone size in some rows; elsewhere it reads once, few, many or a size class.

j_gene | v_gene | abundance | d_gene | CDR3aa | CDR3nt
TRBJ1-2 | TRBV4-3 | NA | NA | CASSQYGQQNYGYTF | TGCGCCAGCAGCCAATATGGACAGCAGAACTATGGCTACACCTTC
TRBJ2-7 | TRBV5-6 | NA | NA | CASSLAGDEQYF | TGTGCCAGCAGCTTGGCGGGGGACGAGCAGTACTTC
TRBJ1-5 | TRBV4-3 | NA | NA | CASSLLTDQPQHF | TGCGCCAGCAGCCTACTGACAGATCAGCCCCAGCATTTT
TRBJ1-5 | TRBV5-5 | NA | TRBD1 | CASSAGTGNNQPQHF | TGTGCCAGCAGCGCCGGGACAGGGAACAATCAGCCCCAGCATTTT
TRBJ2-3 | TRBV11-2 | NA | TRBD2 | CASSLTSGGAGTQYF | TGTGCCAGCAGCCTGACTAGCGGGGGGGCCGGTACGCAGTATTTT
TRBJ2-1 | TRBV7-9 | NA | NA | CASSHGGATYNEQFF | TGTGCCAGCAGTCATGGGGGCGCCACCTACAATGAGCAGTTCTTC
TRBJ1-2 | TRBV14 | NA | NA | CASSPDINYGYTF | TGTGCCAGCAGTCCGGACATAAACTATGGCTACACCTTC
TRBJ2-7 | TRBV6-5 | NA | NA | CASRGTQRSYEQYF | TGTGCCAGCAGAGGGACACAGCGCTCCTACGAGCAGTACTTC
TRBJ1-1 | TRBV7-9 | NA | NA | CASTRGGWTEAFF | TGTGCCAGCACTAGGGGTGGTTGGACTGAAGCTTTCTTT
TRBJ2-2 | TRBV6-5 | NA | TRBD1 | CASSLRGTGGAGELFF | TGTGCCAGCAGTTTGCGGGGGACAGGGGGAGCCGGGGAGCTGTTTTTT
TRBJ1-2 | TRBV5-4 | once | TRBD1 | CASSLTGGHYGYTF | TGTGCCAGCAGCCTGACAGGGGGCCACTATGGCTACACCTTC